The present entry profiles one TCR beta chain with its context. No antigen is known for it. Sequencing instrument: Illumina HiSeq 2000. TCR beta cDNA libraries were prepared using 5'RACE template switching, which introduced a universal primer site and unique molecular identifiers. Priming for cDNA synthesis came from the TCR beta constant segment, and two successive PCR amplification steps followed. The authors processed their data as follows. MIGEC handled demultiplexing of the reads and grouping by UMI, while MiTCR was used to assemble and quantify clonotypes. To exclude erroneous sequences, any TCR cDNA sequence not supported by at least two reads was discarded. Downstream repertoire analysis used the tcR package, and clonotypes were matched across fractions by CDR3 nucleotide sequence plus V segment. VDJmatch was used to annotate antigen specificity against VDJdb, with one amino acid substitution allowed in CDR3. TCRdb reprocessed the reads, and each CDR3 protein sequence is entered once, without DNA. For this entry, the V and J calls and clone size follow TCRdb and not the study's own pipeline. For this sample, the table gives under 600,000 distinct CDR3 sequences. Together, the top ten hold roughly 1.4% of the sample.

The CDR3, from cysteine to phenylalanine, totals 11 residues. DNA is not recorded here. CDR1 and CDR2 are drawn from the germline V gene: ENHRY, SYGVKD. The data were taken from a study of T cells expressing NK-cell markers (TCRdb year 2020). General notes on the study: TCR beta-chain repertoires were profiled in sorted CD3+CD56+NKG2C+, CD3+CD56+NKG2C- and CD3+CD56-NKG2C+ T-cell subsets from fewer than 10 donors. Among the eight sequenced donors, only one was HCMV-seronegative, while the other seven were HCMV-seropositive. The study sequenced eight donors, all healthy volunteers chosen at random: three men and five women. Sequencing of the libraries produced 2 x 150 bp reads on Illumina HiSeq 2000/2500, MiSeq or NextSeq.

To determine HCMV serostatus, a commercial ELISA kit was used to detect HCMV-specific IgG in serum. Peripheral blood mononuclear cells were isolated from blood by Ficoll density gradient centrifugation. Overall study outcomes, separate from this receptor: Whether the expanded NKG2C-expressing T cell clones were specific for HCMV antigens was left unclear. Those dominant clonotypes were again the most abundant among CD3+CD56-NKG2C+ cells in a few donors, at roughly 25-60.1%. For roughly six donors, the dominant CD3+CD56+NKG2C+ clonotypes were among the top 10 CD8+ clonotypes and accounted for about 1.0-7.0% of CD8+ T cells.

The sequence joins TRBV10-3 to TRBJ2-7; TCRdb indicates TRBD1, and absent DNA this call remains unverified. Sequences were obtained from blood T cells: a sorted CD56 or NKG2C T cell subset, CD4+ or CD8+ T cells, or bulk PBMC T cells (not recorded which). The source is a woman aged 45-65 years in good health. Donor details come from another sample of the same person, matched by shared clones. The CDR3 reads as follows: CASQGTYEQYF.